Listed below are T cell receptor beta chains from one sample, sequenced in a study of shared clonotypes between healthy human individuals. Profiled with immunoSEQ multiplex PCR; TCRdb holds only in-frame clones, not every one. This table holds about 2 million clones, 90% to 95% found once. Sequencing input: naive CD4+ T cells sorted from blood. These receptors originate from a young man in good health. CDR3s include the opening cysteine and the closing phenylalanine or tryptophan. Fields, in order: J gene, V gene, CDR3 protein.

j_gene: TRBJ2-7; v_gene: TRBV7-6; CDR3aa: CASSLGFGNSGEPYEQYF
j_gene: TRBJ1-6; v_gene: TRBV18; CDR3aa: CASSPTGADNSPLHF
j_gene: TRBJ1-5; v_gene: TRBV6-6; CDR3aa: CASRGAGQPQHF
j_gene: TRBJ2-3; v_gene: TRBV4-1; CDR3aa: CASARGGSGVTDTQYF
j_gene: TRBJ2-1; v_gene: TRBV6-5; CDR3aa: CASSYTSGSSYNEQFF
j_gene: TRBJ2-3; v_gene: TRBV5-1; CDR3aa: CASFGQPTSTDTQYF
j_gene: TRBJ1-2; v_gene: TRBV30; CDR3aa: CAWSIGQANYGYTF
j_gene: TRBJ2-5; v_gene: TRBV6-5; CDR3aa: CASSPSSGQETQYF
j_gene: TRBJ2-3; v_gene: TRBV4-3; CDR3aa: CASSREKGLAGGDTQYF
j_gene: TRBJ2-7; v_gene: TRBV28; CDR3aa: CASSLAAGGQYF
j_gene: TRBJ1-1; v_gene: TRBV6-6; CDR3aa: CASSEGGNTEAFF
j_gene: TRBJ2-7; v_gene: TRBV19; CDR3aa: CASSWAGAGSYEQYF
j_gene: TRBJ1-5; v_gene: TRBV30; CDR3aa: CAWGDGNQPQHF
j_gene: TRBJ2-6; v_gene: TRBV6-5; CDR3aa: CASNPTAGANVLTF
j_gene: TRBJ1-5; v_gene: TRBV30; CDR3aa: CAWSIDYSNQPQHF
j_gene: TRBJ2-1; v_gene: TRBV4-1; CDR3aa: CASSQEGRNEQFF